Each of the 24 T cell receptor beta chains below was sequenced from the same sample in a study of T cell responses to AZD1222 COVID-19 vaccine. Sequenced by immunoSEQ multiplex PCR; TCRdb stores in-frame clones only, minus some. The table has over 40,000 clones, 75% to 85% seen once; the top ten hold 52%. The sample in question was peripheral blood, obtained on day 0 of AZD1222 vaccination. All receptors derive from an adult in good health.

V gene TRBV28 combines with J gene TRBJ2-7, with D perhaps TRBD1 (6 bases). Trimming stripped 6 bases from V and 3 bases from J, with 9 bases between. The germline V gene has CDR1 MDHEN and CDR2 SYDVKM. The CDR3 runs 12 residues. The CDR3 nucleotides are TGTGCCAGCAGGCCGGACAGCTACGAGCAGTACTTC. Its translation: CASRPDSYEQYF. The full variable domain, with the rest looked up from reference TRBV28 and TRBJ2-7, is DVKVTQSSRYLVKRTGEKVFLECVQDMDHENMFWYRQDPGLGLRLIYFSYDVKMKEKGDIPEGYSVSREKKERFSLILESASTNQTSMYLCASRPDSYEQYFGPGTRLTVT.

The J gene is TRBJ2-7, the V gene TRBV7-9; 9 bases agree with TRBD1. With V trimmed by 5 bases and J by 2 bases, 10 bases remained unmatched. The germline gives CDR1 SEHNR, CDR2 FQNEAQ (reference sequence). CDR3 length: 16 residues. The CDR3 bases are TGTGCCAGCAGCCATCCGACAGGGGGATCGGCCTACGAGCAGTACTTC. Protein: CASSHPTGGSAYEQYF.

This chain connects TRBV4-1 to TRBJ2-3; the match to TRBD2 covers 7 bases. V trimming: 1 base; J trimming: 2 bases; junction bases outside the gene matches: 9. The germline gives CDR1 MGHRA, CDR2 YSYEKL. There are 17 residues in the CDR3. The CDR3 loop is CASSQGASGTLTDTQYF. The CDR3 DNA reads as TGCGCCAGCAGCCAAGGGGCGAGCGGGACCCTCACAGATACGCAGTATTTT.

This chain connects TRBV9 to TRBJ1-5; D may be TRBD1 (5 bases). Germline CDR1 and CDR2: SGDLS and YYNGEE. Trimming took off 7 bases at V and 5 bases at J, with 10 bases between the two ends. The CDR3 is made up of 12 amino acids. CDR3 in DNA: TGTGCCAGCGGAGACAGCCATCAGCCCCAGCATTTT. It translates to CASGDSHQPQHF.

In DNA, the CDR3 is TGTGCCAGCAGCTTGGGGCAGGGTACGAGGAGGCCGTTCTTC. It specifies CASSLGQGTRRPFF. The gene calls are TRBV5-6 and TRBJ2-1, with D perhaps given as TRBD1 or TRBD2 (5 bases each). Germline V gene data show CDR1 as SGHDT and CDR2 as YYEEEE. The CDR3 consists of 14 residues. Trimming removed 0 bases at V and 15 bases at J, with 19 bases between. Full variable domain (rest looked up from reference TRBV5-6 and TRBJ2-1): DAGVTQSPTHLIKTRGQQVTLRCSPKSGHDTVSWYQQALGQGPQFIFQYYEEEERQRGNFPDRFSGHQFPNYSSELNVNALLLGDSALYLCASSLGQGTRRPFFGPGTRLTVL.

This clone was recorded a few times. This chain uses TRBV28 with TRBJ2-1; 7 bases align to TRBD2. V lost 3 bases, J lost 3 bases, and 8 bases stayed unmatched. Germline CDR1 and CDR2: MDHEN and SYDVKM. The CDR3 spans 16 residues. The CDR3 bases are TGTGCCAGCAGTTTTTTGGGAGGGACGTTCTACAATGAGCAGTTCTTC. It translates to CASSFLGGTFYNEQFF.

J is TRBJ2-7 and V is TRBV5-4; 8 bases map to TRBD1. After removal of 2 bases from V and 1 base from J, the junction contained 8 bases not matched to a gene. CDR3 length: 16 residues. Germline V CDR1 and CDR2: SGHNT, YYREEE (reference sequence). CDR3 bases: TGTGCCAGCAGCTTCTTTGACAGGGGCCCTTCCTACGAGCAGTACTTC. Residues: CASSFFDRGPSYEQYF.

This chain uses TRBV7-3 with TRBJ1-3, with D perhaps matching TRBD1 (6 bases). Germline lookup yields CDR1 SGHTA and CDR2 FQGTGA. The CDR3 is 11 residues long. V lost 7 bases and J lost 11, with 12 bases in between. In nucleotides, the CDR3 is TGTGCCAGCAAGGCCAGGGGCTCCATATATTTT. This gives the protein CASKARGSIYF.

J is TRBJ2-3 and V is TRBV7-8; D possibly corresponds to TRBD2 (6 bases). The CDR3 length is 14 residues. Germline V CDR1 and CDR2: SGHVS, FQNEAQ. The V gene lost 2 bases and the J gene lost 3 bases, with 9 bases spanning the gap. CDR3 in amino acids: CASSLRDFTDTQYF. CDR3 in DNA: TGTGCCAGCAGCTTAAGGGACTTTACAGATACGCAGTATTTT.

The rearrangement links TRBV12-3 or TRBV12-4 to TRBJ2-7; 8 positions agree with TRBD2. Trimming took 3 bases from V and 4 from J; bases not matched to a gene: 2. CDR3 length: 13 amino acids. CDR3 coding DNA: TGTGCCAGCAGTTTTCGCGGGGGGTACGAGCAGTACTTC. Translating it yields CASSFRGGYEQYF.

The rearrangement uses TRBV7-8 and TRBJ2-7, with 8 bases lining up with TRBD2. This CDR3 is 14 amino acids long. Trimming removed 5 bases from V and 6 bases from J; junction bases left unmatched: 9. Germline-derived CDR1 and CDR2 are SGHVS and FQNEAQ. CDR3 protein: CASSQTRTSSEQYF. The CDR3 DNA reads TGTGCCAGCAGCCAAACACGGACTAGCTCCGAGCAGTACTTC.

J is TRBJ1-1 and V is TRBV18; D unresolved. V was trimmed by 3 bases and J by 4 bases, leaving 15 bases between them. The length of the CDR3 is 15 residues. The germline V gene has CDR1 KGHSH and CDR2 LQKENI. CDR3 nucleotides: TGTGCCAGCTCACCCCTAATAGTCAAGGGCACTGAAGCTTTCTTT. Protein sequence: CASSPLIVKGTEAFF.

The V and J genes are TRBV4-2 and TRBJ2-3; no clear D gene. With 0 bases removed from V and 5 bases from J, the gap between germline ends came to 9 bases. Germline V lookup: CDR1 LGHNA, CDR2 YNFKEQ. The CDR3 loop spans 14 amino acids. The chain's CDR3 is CASSQDSGRDTQYF. CDR3 nucleotides: TGTGCCAGCAGCCAAGATTCAGGCAGAGATACGCAGTATTTT.

This clone was counted a single time. This chain joins TRBV10-1 and TRBJ1-5, with a weak D call TRBD1 (5 bases). This CDR3 is built from 13 residues. Germline CDR1 reads WNHNN; CDR2 reads SYGVQD (reference sequence). The ends were cut back, 8 bases at V and 4 bases at J, with 12 bases in the middle. The CDR3 region has the DNA TGCGCCAGCTCTGGGGGGGGGAATCAGCCCCAGCATTTT. Translating it yields CASSGGGNQPQHF.

The chain uses TRBV4-1 and TRBJ2-3; 9 bases line up with TRBD1. Germline V gene data show CDR1 as MGHRA and CDR2 as YSYEKL. The CDR3 has 15 residues. V shed 4 bases and J 0 bases; nucleotides not matched to a gene: 2. CDR3 sequence (DNA): TGCGCCAGCAGCCGGGGACAGGGCAGCACAGATACGCAGTATTTT. Its protein product is CASSRGQGSTDTQYF.

This sequence joins TRBV2 and TRBJ1-5, with 7 bases aligning to TRBD1. CDR1 is SNHLY, CDR2 FYNNEI, per germline. J was trimmed by 2 bases and V by 6 bases; bases with no gene match: 10. This CDR3 contains 16 residues. In DNA form, the CDR3 reads TGTGCCAGCAGAACTAACAGGGGCGTTGGCAATCAGCCCCAGCATTTT. Amino acid sequence: CASRTNRGVGNQPQHF.

The chain recombines TRBV6-5 with TRBJ2-7; 8 bases agree with TRBD1. Germline lookup yields CDR1 MNHEY and CDR2 SVGAGI. This CDR3 has 15 residues. J gave up 0 bases and V 4 bases, and 5 bases lay outside the gene matches. Written as DNA, the CDR3 is TGTGCCAGCAGTTTGGGACAGGCGAGCTCCTACGAGCAGTACTTC. It specifies CASSLGQASSYEQYF.

The gene calls are TRBV19 and TRBJ1-1, with D possibly matching TRBD1 (5 bases). Trimming stripped 6 bases from V and 1 base from J, with 15 bases between. CDR1 LNHDA and CDR2 SQIVND come from the germline V gene (reference sequence). The CDR3 spans 15 residues. CDR3 region: CASREGTGANTEAFF. In DNA form, the CDR3 reads TGTGCCAGTAGAGAAGGGACGGGAGCGAACACTGAAGCTTTCTTT.

This chain joins TRBV28 and TRBJ2-2, with D possibly matching TRBD1 (6 bases). V lost 4 bases and J 1 base, leaving 7 bases between the germline ends. Looked up from germline, CDR1 is MDHEN and CDR2 is SYDVKM. The CDR3 contains 14 residues. Here the CDR3 reads CASSSGQNTGELFF. DNA of the CDR3: TGTGCCAGCAGTTCGGGACAGAACACCGGGGAGCTGTTTTTT. Looking up the rest from reference TRBV28 and TRBJ2-2 gives the full variable domain: DVKVTQSSRYLVKRTGEKVFLECVQDMDHENMFWYRQDPGLGLRLIYFSYDVKMKEKGDIPEGYSVSREKKERFSLILESASTNQTSMYLCASSSGQNTGELFFGEGSRLTVL.

The chain links TRBV19 to TRBJ1-2; D not resolved. V lost 5 bases and J 13 bases, leaving 20 bases between the germline ends. CDR3 length: 13 amino acids. CDR1 LNHDA and CDR2 SQIVND come from the germline V gene (reference sequence). The CDR3 is CASSPRARLQSTF. As DNA, the CDR3 is TGTGCCAGTAGTCCGAGGGCACGGCTCCAATCCACCTTC.

The chain carries TRBV6-5 and TRBJ1-2, with TRBD1 matching 7 bases. Losses at the gene ends were 6 bases for V and 4 bases for J; bases not matched to a gene: 8. The CDR3 sequence is 14 residues long. Germline lookup yields CDR1 MNHEY and CDR2 SVGAGI. The CDR3 DNA is TGTGCCAGCAGCAAGGGGACAGCAATCTATGGCTACACCTTC. Amino acid sequence: CASSKGTAIYGYTF.

This clone was counted a single time. This sequence joins TRBV5-1 and TRBJ2-7, with 7 nucleotides matching TRBD2. The V segment lost 1 base and the J segment 0 bases; nucleotides outside the gene matches: 13. The CDR3 has 18 residues. The germline V gene encodes CDR1 SGHRS and CDR2 YFSETQ. The CDR3 region has the DNA TGCGCCAGCAGCTTGACCCCTTCGAGCGGGGTGAGCTCCTACGAGCAGTACTTC. Translation: CASSLTPSSGVSSYEQYF.

The V and J genes are TRBV5-6 and TRBJ2-7, with D possibly being TRBD1 (5 bases). Trimming removed 4 bases from V and 3 bases from J, with 17 bases in between. This CDR3 comprises 15 residues. CDR1 and CDR2 (germline): SGHDT, YYEEEE. The CDR3 nucleotides are TGTGCCAGCAGCCCGACATCAGGGATAGACTACGAGCAGTACTTC. Its protein is CASSPTSGIDYEQYF.

This chain joins TRBV6-9 and TRBJ1-6; D unresolved. V was shortened by 5 bases and J by 0 bases, with 14 bases between the two germline ends. The CDR3 is made up of 17 amino acids. Germline V gene lookup returns CDR1 MNHGY and CDR2 SVAAGI. The CDR3 reads CASSPPDLSSYNSPLHF. The CDR3 region has the DNA TGTGCCAGCAGTCCTCCCGACCTGAGCTCCTATAATTCACCCCTCCACTTT.